The 10 T cell receptor beta chains below all came from one sample that was sequenced in a study of cytomegalovirus exposure and HLA in healthy donors (dated by TCRdb to about 2017). The method behind the library was the immunoSEQ multiplex PCR assay. The multiplex PCR relied on a mix of 60 forward primers for TCR Vbeta segments and 13 reverse primers for TCR Jbeta segments. Held by TCRdb, this immuneACCESS table contains in-frame sequences only and omits some clones. Under half of the omission traces to an unresolved V gene where checked; the cause of the rest is unknown. A total of over 45,000 clones appear in this sample, around 85% of them only once. The ten largest clones add up to 2% to 2.5% of the sample. Sequenced: PBMCs. The receptor set was obtained from a boy aged 10-17 years in good health and CMV-seropositive.

J is TRBJ1-5 and V is TRBV7-6, with TRBD1 as a possible D gene (6 bases). Trimming removed 1 base at V and 7 bases at J, with 26 bases between. Germline V gene data show CDR1 as SGHVS and CDR2 as FNYEAQ. CDR3 size: 19 residues. For the CDR3, the DNA is TGTGCCAGCAGCTTAGGGTCAGGGGAACCGGCTAAGGGTTGGCAGCCCCAGCATTTT. This codes for CASSLGSGEPAKGWQPQHF.

V usage is TRBV5-1 and J usage is TRBJ2-1, with 13 bases that match TRBD2. Looked up from germline, CDR1 is SGHRS and CDR2 is YFSETQ. This CDR3 contains 15 residues. V dropped 3 bases and J dropped 5; count of bases not matched to a gene: 2. The CDR3 is CASSSGLAGNNEQFF. In DNA form, the CDR3 reads TGCGCCAGCAGCTCGGGACTAGCGGGGAACAATGAGCAGTTCTTC. The variable domain in full, with the rest retrieved from reference TRBV5-1 and TRBJ2-1, is KAGVTQTPRYLIKTRGQQVTLSCSPISGHRSVSWYQQTPGQGLQFLFEYFSETQRNKGNFPGRFSGRQFSNSRSEMNVSTLELGDSALYLCASSSGLAGNNEQFFGPGTRLTVL.

The V and J genes are TRBV6-1 and TRBJ2-5; D is unclear. TRBJ2-7 matches the DNA end more closely, so the J call is doubtful. CDR3 length: 15 residues. Germline CDR1 reads MNHNS; CDR2 reads SASEGT. CDR3 in DNA: TGTGCCAGCAGTGAAGCGAGGCAGTCCTCCTACGAGCAGTACTTC. It specifies CASSEARQSSYEQYF.

The chain couples TRBV6-5 to TRBJ2-5; the match to TRBD2 covers 13 bases. Germline CDR1 is MNHEY and CDR2 is SVGAGI. The CDR3 consists of 14 residues. V shed 6 bases, J shed 2 bases, and the junction held 0 bases outside the gene matches. The DNA of the CDR3 is TGTGCCAGCAGACTAGCGGGGGGGCAAGAGACCCAGTACTTC. Translation gives CASRLAGGQETQYF.

The rearrangement uses TRBV9 and TRBJ1-1; unclear D gene. The CDR3 sequence is 14 residues long. V was shortened by 0 bases and J by 3 bases, with 9 bases between the two germline ends. CDR1 is SGDLS and CDR2 is YYNGEE in the germline V gene. The CDR3 DNA reads TGTGCCAGCAGCGTAGTTGAGGCATACACTGAAGCTTTCTTT. Protein: CASSVVEAYTEAFF.

The chain employs TRBV5-1 and TRBJ2-1; TRBD2 aligns across 14 bases. The CDR3 is made up of 14 amino acids. CDR1 and CDR2 from the germline V gene are SGHRS and YFSETQ. Germline trimming cut 4 bases from V and 10 bases from J; bases unmatched to any gene: 4. The CDR3 region has the DNA TGCGCCAGCAGCACGGGACTAGCGGGGGCCGAGCAGTTCTTC. This codes for CASSTGLAGAEQFF.

This clone has only one observation. V gene TRBV27 combines with J gene TRBJ2-1; 11 positions agree with TRBD2. Germline V gene lookup returns CDR1 MNHEY and CDR2 SMNVEV (reference sequence). Trimming at V came to 6 bases and at J to 2 bases, leaving 3 bases not matched to a gene. This CDR3 is 15 amino acids long. CDR3 protein: CASRTSGGPYNEQFF. CDR3 in DNA: TGTGCCAGCAGAACTAGCGGGGGCCCCTACAATGAGCAGTTCTTC.

The genes are TRBV6-5 and TRBJ2-1, with 10 bases lining up with TRBD2. CDR1 is MNHEY and CDR2 is SVGAGI in the germline V gene. The V segment lost 2 bases and the J segment 8 bases; nucleotides outside the gene matches: 6. The CDR3 contains 15 residues. The CDR3 DNA reads TGTGCCAGCAGTTACCCTGTAGCGGGGGGATATGAGCAGTTCTTC. Its translation: CASSYPVAGGYEQFF.

The chain couples TRBV5-4 to TRBJ2-7; maybe TRBD2 (7 bases). CDR1 is SGHNT, CDR2 YYREEE, per germline (reference sequence). The CDR3 consists of 13 residues. The germline V and J ends were trimmed by 0 bases and 7 bases, with 11 bases remaining between them. DNA of the CDR3: TGTGCCAGCAGCTTGGAGGGGGGGGGTGAGCAGTACTTC. Translated, it gives CASSLEGGGEQYF.

This clone was seen a single time. The V call is TRBV25-1, the J call TRBJ2-5; D gene ambiguous. The J call may not be correct, given that the DNA end is closer to TRBJ2-7. The CDR3 is 15 amino acids. CDR1 and CDR2 (germline): MGHDK, SYGVNS. CDR3 DNA sequence: TGTGCCAGCAGTGAAGAGGCCGCGCACTCCTACGAGCAGTACTTC. This encodes CASSEEAAHSYEQYF.